This TCR beta chain was captured in a study of Tregs in tolerant kidney transplant recipients. Sequenced by immunoSEQ multiplex PCR; TCRdb stores in-frame clones only, minus some. The sample holds over 50,000 clones; around 83% are singletons and the top ten take about 5%. The CDR3 totals 17 residues. Germline assignment: CDR1 MGHRA and CDR2 YSYEKL. With 1 base clipped from V and 0 bases from J, the junction kept 8 bases outside the gene matches. Notes on the study in general: Few patients were studied, so findings need validation in larger groups.

To note about this clone: Its antigen remains unknown.

Source material: CD4+ T cells from blood. The chain joins TRBV4-1 to TRBJ2-7; TRBD1 matches at 8 bases. The sequence came from a human donor in good health. The CDR3 region is CASSQVATGALSYEQYF. CDR3 in DNA: TGCGCCAGCAGCCAAGTCGCGACAGGGGCCCTCTCCTACGAGCAGTACTTC.